This T cell receptor (beta chain) was sequenced in a study of glioma-infiltrating T cells after dendritic cell vaccination (dated by TCRdb to the mid-2010s). Background for the entire study: A cohort of 15 or so glioblastoma patients from Phase I and II dendritic cell vaccination trials was included, of whom 9 were newly diagnosed and 6 had recurrent disease. Tumor-infiltrating lymphocyte content was quantified and tumor and blood repertoires were compared in dendritic cell-vaccinated glioblastoma patients by deep sequencing of TCR beta CDR3 regions. To make the vaccine, monocyte-derived dendritic cells were cultured for seven to eight days with IL-4 and GM-CSF and then pulsed overnight with autologous tumor lysate. Between 2003 and 2012, patients were given autologous tumor lysate-pulsed dendritic cell vaccination. Survival after dendritic cell vaccination was correlated with TCR sequencing metrics, such as TIL content and the overlap between tumor and blood repertoires. Each patient got three intradermal injections of the dendritic cell vaccine, spaced at biweekly intervals, in the arm below the axilla.

Patients were selected for having adequate residual fresh-frozen tumor tissue and more than two years of available survival data. None of the glioblastoma patients carried an isocitrate dehydrogenase mutation, although molecular status otherwise varied. PBMC collection took place before vaccination, two weeks after the third vaccination, and at tumor progression if progression occurred. Genomic DNA was extracted with the Qiagen DNeasy Blood extraction Kit. The immunoSEQ assay amplified TCRB CDR3 regions from around 2.1 micrograms of genomic DNA, or from all available DNA when less than that amount was available. Multiplex PCR used 60 forward primers for TCR V beta segments and 13 reverse primers for J beta segments. Synthetic control templates were spiked into each sample at limiting dilution to estimate reads per starting template. Reads of 87 bp were generated by sequencing on the Illumina HiSeq System. The study's processing was this. PCR and sequencing errors were removed by a nearest neighbor algorithm that merged closely related sequences. TCR overlap was measured as the percentage of unique tumor TCR beta sequences also present in the same patient's peripheral blood. Sourced from immuneACCESS, this table was stored by TCRdb with only in-frame sequences that have V and J called. A share of the clones is absent; for the studies checked, an unresolved V gene accounts for under half, and the remainder has no known explanation. V and J calls and clone size are those listed in that table; D and trimming were worked out from the DNA. This sample has some 100,000 clones in its table, and 85% of those were observed once. Together, the top ten hold roughly 2.9% of the sample.

The paper's findings and limits, for the study overall: The cohort was small and heterogeneous, and full blood and tumor sets were available for few patients, with initial-recurrent tumor pairs available for even fewer patients. No direct relationship between TCR clonality and survival was found, suggesting that a diverse polyclonal response may matter. Longer time to progression and overall survival after dendritic cell vaccination were predicted by higher estimated pretreatment TIL content. The TCR overlap response model with three groups was called speculative and said to need prospective validation.

As for this clone: Its antigen is still unknown. The input lacks base qualities; no much larger clone sits a single base away.

V ends up 4 bases short and J 2 bases short, with an unmatched junction base count of 9. The germline V gene sets CDR1 to SGHRS and CDR2 to YFSETQ. The CDR3 contains 18 residues, cysteine and phenylalanine counted. The read is trimmed to its CDR3 DNA, 54 bases read in frame from base 1. This receptor was obtained from a human donor with glioblastoma. This material consisted of blood, taken before dendritic cell vaccination. In this chain, TRBV5-1 is recombined with TRBJ2-3; TRBD2 lines up with 14 middle nucleotides. The CDR3 here reads CASSQGLAGGPTTDTQYF. The nucleotides are TGCGCCAGCAGCCAAGGACTAGCGGGGGGCCCGACCACAGATACGCAGTATTTT.